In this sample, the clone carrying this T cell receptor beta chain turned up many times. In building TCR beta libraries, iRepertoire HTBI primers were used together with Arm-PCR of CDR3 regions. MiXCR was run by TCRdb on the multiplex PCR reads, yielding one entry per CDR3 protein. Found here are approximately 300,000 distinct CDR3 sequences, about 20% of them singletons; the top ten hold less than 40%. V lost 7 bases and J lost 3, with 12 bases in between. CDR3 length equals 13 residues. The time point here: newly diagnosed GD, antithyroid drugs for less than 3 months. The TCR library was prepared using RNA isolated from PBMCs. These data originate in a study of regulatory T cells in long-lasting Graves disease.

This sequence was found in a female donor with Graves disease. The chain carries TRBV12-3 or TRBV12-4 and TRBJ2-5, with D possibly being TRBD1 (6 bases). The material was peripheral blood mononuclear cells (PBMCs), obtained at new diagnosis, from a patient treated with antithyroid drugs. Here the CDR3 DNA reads TGTGCCAGCAACCACCCAGGGGAAGAGACCCAGTACTTC. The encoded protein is CASNHPGEETQYF.